This record looks at one TCR beta chain sequence and its context. The antigen remains unidentified. These data come from a study of CD8+ T cells in alopecia areata. Specified treatment: oral pan-JAK inhibitor, 5-10 mg twice daily. CDR1 LNHDA and CDR2 SQIVND come from the germline V gene (reference sequence). The V and J ends lost 4 bases and 12 bases respectively, with 13 bases between them. The CDR3 contains 12 residues. cDNA serving as the sequencing template came from extracted, reverse transcribed RNA. Profiled with immunoSEQ multiplex PCR; TCRdb holds only in-frame clones, not every one. The sample lists 210,000 or so clones; more than 55% were seen once. Findings and caveats of the study: Under tofacitinib, fewer expanded CD8+ clones appeared among the top 100 scalp clones. TCRs were shared less clearly across patients than in mice, possibly for HLA-related reasons. Persistence of many expanded lesional clones was seen in scalp and blood during tofacitinib.

This receptor was identified in a human donor with alopecia areata. The material sequenced was CD4+ T cells sorted from blood, taken around week 42, from a patient treated with tofacitinib. The rearrangement links TRBV19 to TRBJ2-1; a possible D gene is TRBD2 (5 bases). CDR3 bases: TGTGCCAGTAGTACCCCGGGGAGTGCGCAGTTCTTC. Amino acid sequence: CASSTPGSAQFF.